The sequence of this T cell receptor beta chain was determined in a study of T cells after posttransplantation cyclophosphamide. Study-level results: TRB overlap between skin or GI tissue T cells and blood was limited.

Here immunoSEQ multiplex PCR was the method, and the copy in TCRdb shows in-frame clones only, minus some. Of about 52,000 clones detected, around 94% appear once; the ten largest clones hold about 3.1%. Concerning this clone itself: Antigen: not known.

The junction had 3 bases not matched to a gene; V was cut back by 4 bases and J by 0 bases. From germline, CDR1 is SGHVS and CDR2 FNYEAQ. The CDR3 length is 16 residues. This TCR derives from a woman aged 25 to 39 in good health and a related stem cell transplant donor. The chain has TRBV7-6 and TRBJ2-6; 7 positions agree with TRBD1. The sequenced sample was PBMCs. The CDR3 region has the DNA TGTGCCAGCAGCTCCTACAGGGGCTCTGGGGCCAACGTCCTGACTTTC. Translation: CASSSYRGSGANVLTF.